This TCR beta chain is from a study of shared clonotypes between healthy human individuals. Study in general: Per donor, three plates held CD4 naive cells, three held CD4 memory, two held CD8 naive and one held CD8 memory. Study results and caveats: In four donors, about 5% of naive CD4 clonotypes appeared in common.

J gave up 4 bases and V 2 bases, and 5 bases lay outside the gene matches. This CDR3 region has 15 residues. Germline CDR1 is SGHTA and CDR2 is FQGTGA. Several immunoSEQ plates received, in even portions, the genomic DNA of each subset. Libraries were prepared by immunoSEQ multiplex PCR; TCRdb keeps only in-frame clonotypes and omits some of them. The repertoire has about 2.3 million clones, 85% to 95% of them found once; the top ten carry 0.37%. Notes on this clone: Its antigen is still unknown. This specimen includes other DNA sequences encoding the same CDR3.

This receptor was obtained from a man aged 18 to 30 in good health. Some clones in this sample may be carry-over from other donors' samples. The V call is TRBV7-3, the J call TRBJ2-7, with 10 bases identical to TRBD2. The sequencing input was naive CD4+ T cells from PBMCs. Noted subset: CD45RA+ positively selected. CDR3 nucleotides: TGTGCCAGCAGCTTAGGTCTAGCGGGAGCGTACGAGCAGTACTTC. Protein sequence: CASSLGLAGAYEQYF.